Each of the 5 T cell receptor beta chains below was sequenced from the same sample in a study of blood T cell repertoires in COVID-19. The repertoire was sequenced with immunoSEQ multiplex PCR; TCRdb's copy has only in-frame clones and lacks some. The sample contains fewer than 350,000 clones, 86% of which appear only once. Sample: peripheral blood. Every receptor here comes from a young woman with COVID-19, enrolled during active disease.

In DNA form, the CDR3 reads TGTGCCAGCAGCTTAAGAATGGGGACAGGGGACAATTCACCCCTCCACTTT. Its translation: CASSLRMGTGDNSPLHF. V gene TRBV11-2 combines with J gene TRBJ1-6; TRBD1 matches 10 bases. CDR1 and CDR2 (germline): SGHAT, FQNNGV. The CDR3 runs 17 residues. J was trimmed by 7 bases and V by 2 bases; bases with no gene match: 8.

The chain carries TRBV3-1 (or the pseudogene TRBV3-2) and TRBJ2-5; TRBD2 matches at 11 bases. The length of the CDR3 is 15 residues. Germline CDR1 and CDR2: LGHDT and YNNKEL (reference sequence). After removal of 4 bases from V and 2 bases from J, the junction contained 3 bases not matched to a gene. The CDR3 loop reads CASSLRLAGQETQYF. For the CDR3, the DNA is TGTGCCAGCAGCCTCCGACTAGCGGGGCAAGAGACCCAGTACTTC.

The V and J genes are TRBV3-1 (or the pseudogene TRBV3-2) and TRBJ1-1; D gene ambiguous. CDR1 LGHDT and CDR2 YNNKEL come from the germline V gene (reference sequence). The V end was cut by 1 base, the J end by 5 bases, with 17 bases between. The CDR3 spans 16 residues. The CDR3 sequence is CASSQGFRRKRTEAFF. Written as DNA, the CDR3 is TGTGCCAGCAGCCAAGGCTTTCGGCGGAAGAGGACTGAAGCTTTCTTT.

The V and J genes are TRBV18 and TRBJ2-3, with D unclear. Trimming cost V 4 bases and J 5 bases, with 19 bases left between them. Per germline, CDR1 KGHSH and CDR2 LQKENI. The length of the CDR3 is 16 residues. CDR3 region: CASSHPGGVVIDTQYF. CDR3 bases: TGTGCCAGCTCACACCCGGGTGGAGTAGTGATAGATACGCAGTATTTT.

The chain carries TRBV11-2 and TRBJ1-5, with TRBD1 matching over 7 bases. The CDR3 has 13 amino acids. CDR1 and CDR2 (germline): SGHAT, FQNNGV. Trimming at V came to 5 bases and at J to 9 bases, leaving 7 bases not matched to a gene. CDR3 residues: CASSKDRPGPQHF. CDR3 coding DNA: TGTGCCAGCAGCAAGGACAGGCCCGGGCCCCAGCATTTT. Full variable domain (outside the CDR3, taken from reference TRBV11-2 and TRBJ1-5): EAGVAQSPRYKIIEKRQSVAFWCNPISGHATLYWYQQILGQGPKLLIQFQNNGVVDDSQLPKDRFSAERLKGVDSTLKIQPAKLEDSAVYLCASSKDRPGPQHFGDGTRLSIL.